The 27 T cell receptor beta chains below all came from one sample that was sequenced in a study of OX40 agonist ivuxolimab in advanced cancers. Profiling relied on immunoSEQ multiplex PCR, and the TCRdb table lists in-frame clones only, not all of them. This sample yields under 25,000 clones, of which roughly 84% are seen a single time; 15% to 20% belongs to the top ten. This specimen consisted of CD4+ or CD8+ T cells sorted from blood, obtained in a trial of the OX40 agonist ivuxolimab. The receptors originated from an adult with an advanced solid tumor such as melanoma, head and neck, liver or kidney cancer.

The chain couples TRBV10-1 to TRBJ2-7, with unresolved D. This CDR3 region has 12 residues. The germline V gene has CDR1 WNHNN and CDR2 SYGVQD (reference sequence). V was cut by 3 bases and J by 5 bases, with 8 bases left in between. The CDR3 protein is CASSDVRDEQYF. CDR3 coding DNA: TGCGCCAGCAGTGACGTTCGAGACGAGCAGTACTTC.

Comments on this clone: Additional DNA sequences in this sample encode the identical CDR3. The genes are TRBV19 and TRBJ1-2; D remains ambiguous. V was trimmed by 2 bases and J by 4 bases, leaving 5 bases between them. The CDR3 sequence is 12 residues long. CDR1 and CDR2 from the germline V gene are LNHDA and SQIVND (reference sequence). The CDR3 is CASSISVYGYTF. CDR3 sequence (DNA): TGTGCCAGTAGTATATCCGTCTATGGCTACACCTTC.

The CDR3 loop is CASSPYSYNEQFF. Here the CDR3 DNA reads TGTGCCAGCAGCCCCTACTCCTACAATGAGCAGTTCTTC. This sequence joins TRBV11-2 and TRBJ2-1; D ambiguous. Germline loops: CDR1 SGHAT, CDR2 FQNNGV. Trimming took off 5 bases at V and 0 bases at J, with 5 bases between the two ends. This CDR3 has 13 residues.

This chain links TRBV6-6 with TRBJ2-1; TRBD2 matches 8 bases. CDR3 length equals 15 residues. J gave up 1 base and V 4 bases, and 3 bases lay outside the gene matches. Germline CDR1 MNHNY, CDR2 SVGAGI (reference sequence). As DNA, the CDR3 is TGTGCCAGCAGTTTTCGGGGGGGTTCCTACAATGAGCAGTTCTTC. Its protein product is CASSFRGGSYNEQFF.

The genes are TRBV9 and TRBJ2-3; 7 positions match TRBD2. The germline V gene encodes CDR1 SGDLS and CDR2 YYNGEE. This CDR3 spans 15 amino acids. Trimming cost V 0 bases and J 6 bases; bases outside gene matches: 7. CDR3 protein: CASSVVASGGDTQYF. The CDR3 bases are TGTGCCAGCAGCGTAGTCGCTAGCGGAGGGGATACGCAGTATTTT.

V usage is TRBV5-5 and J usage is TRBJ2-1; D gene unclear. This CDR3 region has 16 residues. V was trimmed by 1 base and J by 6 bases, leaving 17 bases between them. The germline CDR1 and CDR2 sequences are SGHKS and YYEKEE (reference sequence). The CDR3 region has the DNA TGTGCCAGCAGCTTGACCCAAAATCCAAGTGGCAATGAGCAGTTCTTC. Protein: CASSLTQNPSGNEQFF.

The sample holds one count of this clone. CDR3 amino acids: CASSLVGGTPVRYNEQFF. DNA for the CDR3: TGTGCCAGCAGCTTGGTAGGCGGGACCCCGGTCCGCTACAATGAGCAGTTCTTC. V gene TRBV5-4 combines with J gene TRBJ2-1, with D possibly TRBD2 on 6 matching bases. The CDR3 loop spans 18 amino acids. V was pared by 0 bases and J by 3 bases, with 19 bases between. The germline gives CDR1 SGHNT, CDR2 YYREEE (reference sequence).

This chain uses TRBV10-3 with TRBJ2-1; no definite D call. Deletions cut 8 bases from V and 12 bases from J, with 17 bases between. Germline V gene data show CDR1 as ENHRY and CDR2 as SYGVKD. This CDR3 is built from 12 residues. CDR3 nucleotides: TGTGCCATCGGCATACTCCTAAGATGGCAGTTCTTC. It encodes CAIGILLRWQFF.

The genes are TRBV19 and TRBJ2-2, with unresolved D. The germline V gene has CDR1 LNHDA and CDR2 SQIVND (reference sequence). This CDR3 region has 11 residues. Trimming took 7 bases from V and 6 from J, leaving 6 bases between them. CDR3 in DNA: TGTGCCAGTAAATTGGCCGGGGAGCTGTTTTTT. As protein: CASKLAGELFF.

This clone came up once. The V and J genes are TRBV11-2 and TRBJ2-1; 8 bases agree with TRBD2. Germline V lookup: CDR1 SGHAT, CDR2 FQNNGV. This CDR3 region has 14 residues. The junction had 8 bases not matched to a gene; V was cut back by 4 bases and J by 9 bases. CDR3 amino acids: CASSWSGGPGEQFF. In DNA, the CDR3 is TGTGCCAGCAGCTGGTCGGGAGGGCCGGGTGAGCAGTTCTTC.

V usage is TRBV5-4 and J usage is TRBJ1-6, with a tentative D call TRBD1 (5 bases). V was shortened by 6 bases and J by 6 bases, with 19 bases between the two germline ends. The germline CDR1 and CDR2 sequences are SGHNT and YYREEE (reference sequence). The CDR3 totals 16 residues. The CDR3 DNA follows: TGTGCCAGCACAGCAGGAACAGGACAATTTAATTCACCCCTCCACTTT. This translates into CASTAGTGQFNSPLHF.

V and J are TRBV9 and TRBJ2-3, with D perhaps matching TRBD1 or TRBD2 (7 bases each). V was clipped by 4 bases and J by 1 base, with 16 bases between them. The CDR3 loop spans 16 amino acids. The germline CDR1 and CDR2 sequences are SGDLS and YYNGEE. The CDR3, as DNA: TGTGCCAGCAGCACGCCAGGGGGAGGGCGCACAGATACGCAGTATTTT. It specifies CASSTPGGGRTDTQYF.

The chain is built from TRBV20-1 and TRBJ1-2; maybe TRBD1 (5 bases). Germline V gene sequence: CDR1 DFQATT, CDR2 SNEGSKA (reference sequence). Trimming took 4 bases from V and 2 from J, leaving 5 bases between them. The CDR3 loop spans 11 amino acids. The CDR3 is CSATGNYGYTF. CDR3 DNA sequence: TGCAGTGCTACAGGGAACTATGGCTACACCTTC.

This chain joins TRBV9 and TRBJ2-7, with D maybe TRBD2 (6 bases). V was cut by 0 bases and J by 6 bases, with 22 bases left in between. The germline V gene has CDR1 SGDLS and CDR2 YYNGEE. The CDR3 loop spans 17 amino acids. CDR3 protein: CASSVGGSGKIGAEQYF. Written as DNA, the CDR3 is TGTGCCAGCAGCGTAGGCGGTAGCGGAAAGATCGGAGCCGAGCAGTACTTC. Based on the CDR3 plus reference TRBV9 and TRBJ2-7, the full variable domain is DSGVTQTPKHLITATGQRVTLRCSPRSGDLSVYWYQQSLDQGLQFLIQYYNGEERAKGNILERFSAQQFPDLHSELNLSSLELGDSALYFCASSVGGSGKIGAEQYFGPGTRLTVT.

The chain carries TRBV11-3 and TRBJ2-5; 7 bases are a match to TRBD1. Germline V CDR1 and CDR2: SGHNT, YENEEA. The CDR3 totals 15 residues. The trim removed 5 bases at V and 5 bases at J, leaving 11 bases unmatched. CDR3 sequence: CASSRTGDLGETQYF. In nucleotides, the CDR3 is TGTGCCAGCAGCAGAACAGGGGATCTGGGGGAGACCCAGTACTTC.

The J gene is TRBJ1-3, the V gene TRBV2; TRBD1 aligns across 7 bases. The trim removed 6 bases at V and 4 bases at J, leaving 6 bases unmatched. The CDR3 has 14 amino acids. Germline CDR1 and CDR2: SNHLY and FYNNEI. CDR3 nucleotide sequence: TGTGCCAGCAGAATAACAGGGGTCGGAAACACCATATATTTT. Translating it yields CASRITGVGNTIYF.

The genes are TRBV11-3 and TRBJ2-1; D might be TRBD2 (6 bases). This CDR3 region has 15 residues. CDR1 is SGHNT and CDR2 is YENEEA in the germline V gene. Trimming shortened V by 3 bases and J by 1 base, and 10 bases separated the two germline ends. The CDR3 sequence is CASSLTSGSYNEQFF. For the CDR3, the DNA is TGTGCCAGCAGCTTGACTAGTGGTTCCTACAATGAGCAGTTCTTC.

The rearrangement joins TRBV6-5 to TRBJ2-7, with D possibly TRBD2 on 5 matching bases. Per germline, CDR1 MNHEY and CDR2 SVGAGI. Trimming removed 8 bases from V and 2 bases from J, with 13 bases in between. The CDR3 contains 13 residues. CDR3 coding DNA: TGTGCCAGCGGACTTTCCTCCACCTACGAGCAGTACTTC. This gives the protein CASGLSSTYEQYF.

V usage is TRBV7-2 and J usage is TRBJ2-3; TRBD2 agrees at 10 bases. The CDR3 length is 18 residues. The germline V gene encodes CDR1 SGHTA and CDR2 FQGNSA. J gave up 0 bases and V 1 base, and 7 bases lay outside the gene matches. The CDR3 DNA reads TGTGCCAGCAGCTTAGGTAGCGGGGGGTTATCTAGCACAGATACGCAGTATTTT. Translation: CASSLGSGGLSSTDTQYF. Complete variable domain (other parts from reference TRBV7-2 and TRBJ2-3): GAGVSQSPSNKVTEKGKDVELRCDPISGHTALYWYRQSLGQGLEFLIYFQGNSAPDKSGLPSDRFSAERTGGSVSTLTIQRTQQEDSAVYLCASSLGSGGLSSTDTQYFGPGTRLTVL.

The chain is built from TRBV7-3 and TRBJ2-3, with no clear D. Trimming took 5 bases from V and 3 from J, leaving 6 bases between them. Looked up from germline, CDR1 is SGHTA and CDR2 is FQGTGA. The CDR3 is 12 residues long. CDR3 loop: CASSPSTDTQYF. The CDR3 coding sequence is TGTGCCAGCAGCCCAAGTACAGATACGCAGTATTTT.

The CDR3 sequence is CASSPEAHSYEQYF. The CDR3 DNA reads as TGTGCCAGCAGCCCCGAAGCCCACTCCTACGAGCAGTACTTC. V usage is TRBV7-2 and J usage is TRBJ2-7; D not certain. V dropped 5 bases and J dropped 0 bases, with 11 bases sitting between them. CDR1 and CDR2 (germline): SGHTA, FQGNSA. The CDR3 spans 14 residues.

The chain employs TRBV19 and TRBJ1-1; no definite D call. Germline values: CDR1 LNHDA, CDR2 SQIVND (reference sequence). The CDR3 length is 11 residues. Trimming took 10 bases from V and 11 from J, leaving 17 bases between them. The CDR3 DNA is TGTGCCACCCATTTCACCTCCAGGGCTTTCTTT. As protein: CATHFTSRAFF. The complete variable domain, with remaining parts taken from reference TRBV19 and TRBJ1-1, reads DGGITQSPKYLFRKEGQNVTLSCEQNLNHDAMYWYRQDPGQGLRLIYYSQIVNDFQKGDIAEGYSVSREKKESFPLTVTSAQKNPTAFYLCATHFTSRAFFGQGTRLTVV.

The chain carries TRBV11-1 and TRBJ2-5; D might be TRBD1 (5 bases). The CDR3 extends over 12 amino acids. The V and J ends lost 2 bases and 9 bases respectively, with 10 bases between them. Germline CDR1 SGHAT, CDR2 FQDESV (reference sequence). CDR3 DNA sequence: TGTGCCAGCAGCTTACCCCAGGGTCCCCAGTACTTC. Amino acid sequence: CASSLPQGPQYF.

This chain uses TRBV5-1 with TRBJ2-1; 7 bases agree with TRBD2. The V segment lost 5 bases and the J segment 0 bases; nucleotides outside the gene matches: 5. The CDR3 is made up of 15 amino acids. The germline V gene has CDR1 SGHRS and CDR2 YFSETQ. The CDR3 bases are TGCGCCAGCAGAGTTTCGGGAGGCTCCTACAATGAGCAGTTCTTC. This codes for CASRVSGGSYNEQFF.

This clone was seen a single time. This CDR3 reads CATGFNRPGAEAFF. The CDR3 coding sequence is TGTGCCACCGGGTTTAACCGCCCTGGGGCTGAAGCTTTCTTT. The chain combines TRBV15 with TRBJ1-1; D remains ambiguous. The CDR3 totals 14 residues. CDR1 is LNHNV, CDR2 YYDKDF, per germline (reference sequence). Deletions cut 8 bases from V and 6 bases from J, with 19 bases between.

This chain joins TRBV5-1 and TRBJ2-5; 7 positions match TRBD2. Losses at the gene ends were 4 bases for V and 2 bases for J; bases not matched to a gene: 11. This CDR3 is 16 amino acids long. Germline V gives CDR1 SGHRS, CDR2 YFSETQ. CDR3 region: CASSPGEAGSQETQYF. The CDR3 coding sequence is TGCGCCAGCAGCCCAGGAGAAGCGGGGAGTCAAGAGACCCAGTACTTC. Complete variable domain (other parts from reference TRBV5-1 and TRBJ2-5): KAGVTQTPRYLIKTRGQQVTLSCSPISGHRSVSWYQQTPGQGLQFLFEYFSETQRNKGNFPGRFSGRQFSNSRSEMNVSTLELGDSALYLCASSPGEAGSQETQYFGPGTRLLVL.

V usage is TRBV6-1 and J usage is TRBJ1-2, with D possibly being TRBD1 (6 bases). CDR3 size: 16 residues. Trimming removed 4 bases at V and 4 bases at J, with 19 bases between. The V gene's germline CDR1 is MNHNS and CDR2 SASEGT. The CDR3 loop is CASSAMPDSPAYGYTF. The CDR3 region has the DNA TGTGCCAGCAGTGCCATGCCGGACAGCCCCGCCTATGGCTACACCTTC.